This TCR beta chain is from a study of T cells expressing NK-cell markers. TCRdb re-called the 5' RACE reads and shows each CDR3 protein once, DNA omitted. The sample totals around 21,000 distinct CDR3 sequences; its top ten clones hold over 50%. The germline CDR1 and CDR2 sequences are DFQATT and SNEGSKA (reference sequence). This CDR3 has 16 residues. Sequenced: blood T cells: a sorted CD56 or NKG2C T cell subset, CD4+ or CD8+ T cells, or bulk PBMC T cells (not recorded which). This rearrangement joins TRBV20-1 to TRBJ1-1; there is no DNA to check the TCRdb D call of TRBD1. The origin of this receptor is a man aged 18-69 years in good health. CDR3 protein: CSAPSSVRGAAFEAFF.